This TCR beta chain was sequenced for a study of T-cell memory formation after mild COVID-19. In the study overall: TCR clustering was largely donor specific.

CDR3 length equals 13 residues. Germline assignment: CDR1 SNHLY and CDR2 FYNNEI. V was trimmed by 7 bases and J by 1 base, leaving 11 bases between them. This clonotype has only a few counts. Via MiXCR, TCRdb re-called the 5' RACE reads, giving one row per CDR3 protein. The repertoire has some 310,000 distinct CDR3 sequences, 20% to 25% of them found once; the top ten carry around a fifth. The clonotype was recovered from a man between 18 and 29 years old who had mild COVID-19 (a few samples of this study predate the infection). Cell type and time point are not known. The sequenced material came from PBMCs or a T cell subset sorted from them (not recorded which). V usage is TRBV2 and J usage is TRBJ2-7, with a tentative D call TRBD2 (5 bases). The CDR3 nucleotides read TGTGCCAGCACCCCACTAGGGTCCTACGAGCAGTACTTC. This sequence encodes CASTPLGSYEQYF.